This record looks at one T cell receptor beta chain sequence and its context. Measured with immunoSEQ multiplex PCR; TCRdb has only the in-frame clones, and not every one. The repertoire holds about 1.5 million clones, 95% to 99% seen once, with 0.4% to 0.45% in the top ten. The sample comes from a study of shared clonotypes between healthy human individuals. CDR3 size: 15 residues. In germline, CDR1 is MDHEN, CDR2 SYDVKM. Trimming took 6 bases from V and 6 from J; bases not matched to a gene: 8. V gene TRBV28 combines with J gene TRBJ2-1; TRBD1 matches 10 bases. The source material was naive CD4+ T cells sorted from blood. Described subset: CD45RA+ positively selected. The TCR was taken from a man aged 30 to 45 in good health. The CDR3 DNA is TGTGCCAGCAGCAGCCGGGACAGGGGCGGCAATGAGCAGTTCTTC. Translated, it gives CASSSRDRGGNEQFF.